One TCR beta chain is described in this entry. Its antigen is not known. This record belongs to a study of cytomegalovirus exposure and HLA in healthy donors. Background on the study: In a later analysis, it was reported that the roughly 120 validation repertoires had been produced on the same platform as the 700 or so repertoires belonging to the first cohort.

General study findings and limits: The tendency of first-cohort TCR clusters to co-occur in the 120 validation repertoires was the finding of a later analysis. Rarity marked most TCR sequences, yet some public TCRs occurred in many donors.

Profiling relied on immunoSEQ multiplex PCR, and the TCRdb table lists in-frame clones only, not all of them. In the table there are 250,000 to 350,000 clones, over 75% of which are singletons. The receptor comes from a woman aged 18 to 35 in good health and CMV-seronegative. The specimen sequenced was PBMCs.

The CDR3: CASGNLNTQPQHF. CDR3 DNA sequence: TGTGCTAGTGGGAACCTTAACACTCAGCCCCAGCATTTT. V and J are TRBV12-5 and TRBJ1-5; D is unresolved. Trimming pared 6 bases from V and 6 bases from J, leaving 12 bases between. The CDR3 runs to 13 residues. Germline CDR1 LGHNT, CDR2 FRNRAP.